This TCR beta chain was obtained from a study of cytomegalovirus exposure and HLA in healthy donors. General observations from the study: CMV serostatus stood as the only immune exposure information on hand.

Germline-derived CDR1 and CDR2 are SGHRS and YFSETQ. The ends lost 1 base at V and 5 bases at J; junction bases unmatched: 7. This CDR3 is built from 15 residues. PCR primers comprised 60 Vbeta and 13 Jbeta primers. Only in-frame clones appear in the TCRdb table, and some are missing; sequencing was by immunoSEQ multiplex PCR. The top ten hold approximately 2.5% of the sample, which has about 50,000 clones, roughly 73% seen once. Concerning this clone itself: The antigen is not known.

The TCR originated in a woman aged 40 to 50 in good health and CMV-seropositive. The chain couples TRBV5-1 to TRBJ1-1, with 8 bases that match TRBD1. Sequenced: PBMCs. For the CDR3, the DNA is TGCGCCAGCAGCTTGAATGGACAGGGACCAACTGAAGCTTTCTTT. Encoded protein: CASSLNGQGPTEAFF. Using reference TRBV5-1 and TRBJ1-1 for the parts outside the CDR3, the full variable domain is KAGVTQTPRYLIKTRGQQVTLSCSPISGHRSVSWYQQTPGQGLQFLFEYFSETQRNKGNFPGRFSGRQFSNSRSEMNVSTLELGDSALYLCASSLNGQGPTEAFFGQGTRLTVV.